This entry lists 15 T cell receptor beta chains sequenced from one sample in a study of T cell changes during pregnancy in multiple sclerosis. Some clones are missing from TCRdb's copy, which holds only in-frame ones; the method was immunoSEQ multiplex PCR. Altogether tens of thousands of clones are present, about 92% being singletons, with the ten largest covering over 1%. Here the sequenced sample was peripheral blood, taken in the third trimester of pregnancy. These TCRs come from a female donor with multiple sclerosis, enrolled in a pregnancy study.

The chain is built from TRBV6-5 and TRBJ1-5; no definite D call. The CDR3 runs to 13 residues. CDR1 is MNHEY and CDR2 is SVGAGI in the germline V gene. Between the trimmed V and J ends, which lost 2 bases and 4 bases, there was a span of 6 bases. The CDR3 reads CASSYARNQPQHF. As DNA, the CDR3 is TGTGCCAGCAGTTACGCCCGGAATCAGCCCCAGCATTTT.

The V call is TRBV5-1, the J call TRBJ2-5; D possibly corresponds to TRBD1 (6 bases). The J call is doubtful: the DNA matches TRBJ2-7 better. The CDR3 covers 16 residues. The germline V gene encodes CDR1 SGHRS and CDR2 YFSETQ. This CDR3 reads CASSFGWGLGSYEQYF. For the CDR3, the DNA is TGCGCCAGCAGCTTTGGATGGGGGCTCGGGTCCTACGAGCAGTACTTC.

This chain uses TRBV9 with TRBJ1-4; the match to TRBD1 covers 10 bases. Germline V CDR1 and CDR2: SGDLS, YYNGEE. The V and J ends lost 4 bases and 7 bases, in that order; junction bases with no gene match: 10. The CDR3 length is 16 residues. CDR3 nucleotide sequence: TGTGCCAGCAGCCTTGGGTTGGGACAGGGGAGTGAAAAACTGTTTTTT. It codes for CASSLGLGQGSEKLFF.

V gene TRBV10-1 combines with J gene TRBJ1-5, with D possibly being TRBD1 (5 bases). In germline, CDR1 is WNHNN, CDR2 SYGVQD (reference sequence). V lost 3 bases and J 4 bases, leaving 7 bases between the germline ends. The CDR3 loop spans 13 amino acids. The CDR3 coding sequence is TGCGCCAGCAGTGAAACAGGAAATCAGCCCCAGCATTTT. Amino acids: CASSETGNQPQHF.

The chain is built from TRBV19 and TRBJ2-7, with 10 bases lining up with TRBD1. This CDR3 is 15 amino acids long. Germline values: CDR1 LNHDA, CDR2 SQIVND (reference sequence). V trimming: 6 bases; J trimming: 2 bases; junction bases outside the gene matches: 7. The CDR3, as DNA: TGTGCCAGTAGCAATGTCGGGACAGGGGCCTACGAGCAGTACTTC. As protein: CASSNVGTGAYEQYF.

This CDR3 reads CASSLASALAGPQETQYF. For the CDR3, the DNA is TGTGCCAGCAGCTTGGCCTCGGCGCTAGCGGGACCTCAAGAGACCCAGTACTTC. The V and J genes are TRBV5-6 and TRBJ2-5; 9 nucleotides agree with TRBD2. Trimming cost V 0 bases and J 2 bases; bases outside gene matches: 11. This CDR3 is built from 18 residues. The germline V gene encodes CDR1 SGHDT and CDR2 YYEEEE.

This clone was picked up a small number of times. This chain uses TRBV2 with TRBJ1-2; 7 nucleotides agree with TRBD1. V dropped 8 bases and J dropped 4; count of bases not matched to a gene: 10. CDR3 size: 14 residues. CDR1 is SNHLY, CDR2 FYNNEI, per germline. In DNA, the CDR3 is TGTGCCAGCCGTCGACAGGGAGGAAGCTATGGCTACACCTTC. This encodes CASRRQGGSYGYTF.

This chain's CDR3 is CASSLDLGVAETQYF. The CDR3 coding sequence is TGTGCCAGCAGCTTAGATCTCGGGGTGGCAGAGACCCAGTACTTC. This rearrangement joins TRBV11-2 to TRBJ2-5; D is possibly TRBD2 (5 bases). V was cut by 0 bases and J by 4 bases, with 12 bases left in between. The CDR3 totals 15 residues. The V gene's germline CDR1 is SGHAT and CDR2 FQNNGV.

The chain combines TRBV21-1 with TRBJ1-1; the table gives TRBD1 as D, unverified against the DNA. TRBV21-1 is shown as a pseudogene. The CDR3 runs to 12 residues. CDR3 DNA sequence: TGTGCCAGCAGCGATGGCCCAAAAGAAGCTTTCTTT. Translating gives CASSDGPKEAFF.

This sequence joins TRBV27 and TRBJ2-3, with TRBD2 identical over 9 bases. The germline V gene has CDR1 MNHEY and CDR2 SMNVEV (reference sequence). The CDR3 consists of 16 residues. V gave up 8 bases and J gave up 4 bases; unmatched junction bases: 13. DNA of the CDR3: TGTGCCAGCGGCGCAGCAGCGGGAGGCTTTGCAGATACGCAGTATTTT. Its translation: CASGAAAGGFADTQYF.

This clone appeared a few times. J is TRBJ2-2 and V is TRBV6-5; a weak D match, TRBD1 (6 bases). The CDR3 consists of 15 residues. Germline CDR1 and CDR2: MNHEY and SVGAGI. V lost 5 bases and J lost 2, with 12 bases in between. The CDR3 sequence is CASSREQGNTGELFF. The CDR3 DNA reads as TGTGCCAGCAGTCGGGAACAGGGAAACACCGGGGAGCTGTTTTTT.

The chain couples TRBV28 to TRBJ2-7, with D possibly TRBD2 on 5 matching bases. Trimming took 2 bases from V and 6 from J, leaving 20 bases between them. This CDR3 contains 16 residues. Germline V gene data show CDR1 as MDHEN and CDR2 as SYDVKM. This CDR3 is CASSLLHAGVQGEQYF. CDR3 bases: TGTGCCAGCAGTTTACTTCACGCGGGTGTCCAAGGCGAGCAGTACTTC.

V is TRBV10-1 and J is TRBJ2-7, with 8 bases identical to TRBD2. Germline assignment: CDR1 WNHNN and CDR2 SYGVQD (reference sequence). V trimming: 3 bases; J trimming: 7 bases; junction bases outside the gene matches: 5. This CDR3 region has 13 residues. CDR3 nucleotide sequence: TGCGCCAGCAGTGACCCGGGAGGGCGAGAGCAGTACTTC. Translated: CASSDPGGREQYF.

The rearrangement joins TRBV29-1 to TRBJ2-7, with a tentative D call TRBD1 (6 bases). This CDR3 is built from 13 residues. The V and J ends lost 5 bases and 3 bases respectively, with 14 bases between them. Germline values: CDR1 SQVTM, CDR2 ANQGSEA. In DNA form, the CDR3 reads TGCAGCGTTTCCCACAGGGCCCGCTACGAGCAGTACTTC. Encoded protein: CSVSHRARYEQYF.

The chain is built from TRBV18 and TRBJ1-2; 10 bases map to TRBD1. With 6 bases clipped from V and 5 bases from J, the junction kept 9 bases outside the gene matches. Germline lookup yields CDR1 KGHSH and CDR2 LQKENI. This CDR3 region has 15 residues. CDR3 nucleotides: TGTGCCAGCTCTCGTGGGACAGGGGCCTCATATGGCTACACCTTC. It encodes CASSRGTGASYGYTF.